This T cell receptor (beta chain) comes out of a study of long-term antiretroviral therapy in people with HIV (dated by TCRdb to 2021 to 2024). Study-wide context: The earliest samples were collected approximately a decade before the 2015 WHO recommendation for immediate ART, a period when ART was typically delayed until CD4 counts fell. A retrospective serial study tested whether changes in peripheral blood TRB repertoire composition and diversity were associated with ART initiation and durable HIV suppression. A total of around 200 cryopreserved PBMC samples were contributed to the cohort by 30 adults with confirmed HIV infection, with samples collected serially over a mean of approximately six years (range 1-12). Of the roughly 27 participants with HIV, approximately ten were female. No cross-contamination during QIAcube processing was seen in test extractions of a monoclonal T-cell line run alongside a few dozen polyclonal samples.

Reading from cysteine to phenylalanine, the CDR3 counts 15 amino acids. The kept DNA is CDR3 alone, 45 bases in frame from the first base. Per the germline V gene, ENHRY is the CDR1 and SYGVKD is the CDR2. After removal of 5 bases from V and 12 bases from J, the junction retains 15 bases not matched to a gene. Broad study findings and their caveats: HIV repertoires had narrower CDR3 length ranges than controls, and the network structure suggested an antigen-experienced repertoire that shifted only slightly toward naive after ART. Limited PBMC availability meant only the TCR beta chain was sequenced, without alpha chain pairing. At every time point, the repertoire was dominated by expanded TRB clones first identified before ART initiation, although this dominance fluctuated and, in many PLHIV, declined after ART. The samples span the years 2004 to 2017, and the ART regimens used may be less effective than current regimens. Starting ART was linked to a significant rise in TRB diversity, yet even with long-term ART the diversity remained significantly lower than in transplant donor controls. Inferences about post-ART repertoire changes are limited because no data were available on ART adherence, viral resistance or therapy changes. Because pre-ART samples had limited cell numbers, profiling was done on unsorted PBMC rather than on sorted CD4+ and CD8+ T cells.

To be included, a participant needed at least one PBMC sample from before ART initiation plus at least two post-ART samples. Every participant with HIV received treatment in the United States of America. Before DNA extraction, cryopreserved samples of roughly 0.95-10 million PBMC were thawed and washed. At the time of the earliest PBMC sample, participants with HIV were aged between roughly 20 and 55 years. PBMC samples were contributed by each participant from 1-4 timepoints before ART initiation and 2-8 timepoints after ART initiation, with a median of 7 samples. Serial HIV viral load, CD4+ T-cell count, ART history and demographic data were obtained for every participant. A Qiagen kit on a QIAcube was used to extract genomic DNA from unsorted PBMC, with samples processed in batches of 12. Details on this clone: The antigen it recognizes is unknown. No clone much larger than this one lies a single base away; base qualities are absent.

The immunoSEQ hsTCRB v3.0 assay was used at survey level resolution for TRB variable region sequencing. TRB sequencing targeted a depth of 40,000-50,000 T-cell genomes per sample. An Illumina MiSeq with a v3 150-cycle kit was used to sequence the pooled TRB libraries. Per the original workflow: Analysis of repertoires was carried out in R inside a reproducible Nextflow workflow spanning QC, data transformation and analysis. LymphoSeq2, an R package for AIRR-Seq data exploration, was used to implement custom analyses. Several samples that produced fewer than 5000 total TRB sequences were removed, so approximately 190 HIV repertoires were analyzed. Among the 180 to 200 retained HIV repertoires, approximately 57 were collected before ART initiation and approximately 130 were collected after ART initiation. Repertoires were downsampled to 5000 TRB nucleotide sequences, with summary statistics averaged over 100 downsampling iterations. Only TRB sequences with CDR3 regions of at least seven amino acids were retained for analysis. Diversity was assessed using a clonality score derived from Shannon entropy and using the Gini coefficient. In the repertoire networks, any two of the top 5000 CDR3 amino acid sequences were linked whenever the two sequences differed by an edit distance of one. For TRB CDR3 amino acid sequences, GLIPH2 was used to predict antigen specificity groups and MHC restriction. To flag known associations with CMV, EBV, HIV or tissue antigens, CDR3 amino acid sequences were compared against VDJdb and McPAS-TCR. Pre-ART, post-ART and control groups were compared with Wilcoxon signed-rank tests and Holm-Bonferroni correction. TCRdb took this table from immuneACCESS and kept in-frame rearrangements with V and J called. Such tables lack part of the clones; where checked against another copy, unresolved V genes explain under half of the gap, and the rest is unexplained. V, J and clone size reflect that table, while D and trimming were determined from the DNA. The sample records 16,000 or so clones, roughly 81% of which are singletons. About 5.2% of the sample lies in the top ten.

This TCR came from a woman between 40 and 50 years old with HIV. Sequencing was performed on unsorted PBMCs, taken 0.5 years after starting antiretroviral therapy. This receptor chain uses TRBV10-3 and TRBJ1-2; 10 central bases correspond to TRBD1. The bases are TGTGCCATCAGTTTTCAACCGGGACAGGGGATCGTTCACACCTTC. This yields the protein CAISFQPGQGIVHTF.